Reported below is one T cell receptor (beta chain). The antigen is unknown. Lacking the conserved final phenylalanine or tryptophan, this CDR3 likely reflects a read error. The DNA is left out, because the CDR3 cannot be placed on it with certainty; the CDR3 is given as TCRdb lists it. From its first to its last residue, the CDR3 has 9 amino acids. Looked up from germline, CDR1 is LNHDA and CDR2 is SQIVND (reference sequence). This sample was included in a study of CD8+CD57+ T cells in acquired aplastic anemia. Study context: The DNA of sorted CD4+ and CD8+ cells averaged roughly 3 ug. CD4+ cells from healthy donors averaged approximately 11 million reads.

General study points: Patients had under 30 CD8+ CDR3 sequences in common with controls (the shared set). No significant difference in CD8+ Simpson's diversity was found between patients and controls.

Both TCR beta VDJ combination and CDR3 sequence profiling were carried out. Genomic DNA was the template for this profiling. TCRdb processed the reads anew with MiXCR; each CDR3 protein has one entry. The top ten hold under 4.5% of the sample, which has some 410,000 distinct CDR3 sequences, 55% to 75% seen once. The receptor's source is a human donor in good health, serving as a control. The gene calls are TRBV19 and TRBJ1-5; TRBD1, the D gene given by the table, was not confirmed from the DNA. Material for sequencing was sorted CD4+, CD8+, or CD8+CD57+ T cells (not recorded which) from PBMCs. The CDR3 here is CASSISSGG.